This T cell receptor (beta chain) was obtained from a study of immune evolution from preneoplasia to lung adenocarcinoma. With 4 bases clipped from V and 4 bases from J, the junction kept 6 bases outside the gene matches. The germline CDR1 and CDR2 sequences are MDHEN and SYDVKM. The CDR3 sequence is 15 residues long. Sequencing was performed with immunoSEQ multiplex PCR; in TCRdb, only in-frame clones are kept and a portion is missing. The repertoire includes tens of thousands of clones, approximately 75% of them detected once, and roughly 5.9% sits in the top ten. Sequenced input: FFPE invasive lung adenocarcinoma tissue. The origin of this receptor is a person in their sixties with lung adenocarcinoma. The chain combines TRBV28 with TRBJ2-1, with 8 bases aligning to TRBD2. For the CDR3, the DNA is TGTGCCAGCAGTTATGGGAGCGGGAGTTACAATGAGCAGTTCTTC. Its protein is CASSYGSGSYNEQFF.